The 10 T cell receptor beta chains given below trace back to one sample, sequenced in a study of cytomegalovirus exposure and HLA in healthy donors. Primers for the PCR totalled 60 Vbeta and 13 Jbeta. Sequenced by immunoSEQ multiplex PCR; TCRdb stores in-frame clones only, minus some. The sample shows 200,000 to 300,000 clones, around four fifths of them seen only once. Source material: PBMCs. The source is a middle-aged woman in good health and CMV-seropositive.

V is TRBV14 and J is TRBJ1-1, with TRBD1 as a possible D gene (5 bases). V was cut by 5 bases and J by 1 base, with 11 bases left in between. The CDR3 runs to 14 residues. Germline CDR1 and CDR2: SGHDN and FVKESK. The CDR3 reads CASSVRAANTEAFF. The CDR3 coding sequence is TGTGCCAGCAGCGTCAGGGCGGCGAACACTGAAGCTTTCTTT.

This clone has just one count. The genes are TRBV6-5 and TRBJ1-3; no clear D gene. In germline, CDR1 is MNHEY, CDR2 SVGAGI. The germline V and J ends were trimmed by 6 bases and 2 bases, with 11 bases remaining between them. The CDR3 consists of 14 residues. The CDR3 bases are TGTGCCAGCAGGCCCGAGGGTACTGGAAACACCATATATTTT. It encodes CASRPEGTGNTIYF.

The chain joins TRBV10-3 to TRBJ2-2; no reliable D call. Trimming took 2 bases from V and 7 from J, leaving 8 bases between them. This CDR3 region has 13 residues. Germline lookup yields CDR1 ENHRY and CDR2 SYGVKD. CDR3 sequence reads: CAISETVYGELFF. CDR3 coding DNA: TGTGCCATCAGTGAGACGGTTTACGGGGAGCTGTTTTTT.

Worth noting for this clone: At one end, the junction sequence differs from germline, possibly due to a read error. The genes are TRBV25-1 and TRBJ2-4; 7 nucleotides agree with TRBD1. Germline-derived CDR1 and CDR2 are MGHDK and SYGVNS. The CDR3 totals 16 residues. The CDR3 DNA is TGTGCCAGCAGTGACAGGGGGTTCGCGACCAAAAACAGTCAGTACTTC. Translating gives CASSDRGFATKNSQYF.

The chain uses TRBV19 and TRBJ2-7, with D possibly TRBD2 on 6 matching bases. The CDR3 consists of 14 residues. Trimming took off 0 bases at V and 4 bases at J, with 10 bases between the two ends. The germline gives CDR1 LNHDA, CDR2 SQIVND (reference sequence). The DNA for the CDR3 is TGTGCCAGTAGTATAGAGGGGGACTCGTACGAGCAGTACTTC. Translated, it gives CASSIEGDSYEQYF.

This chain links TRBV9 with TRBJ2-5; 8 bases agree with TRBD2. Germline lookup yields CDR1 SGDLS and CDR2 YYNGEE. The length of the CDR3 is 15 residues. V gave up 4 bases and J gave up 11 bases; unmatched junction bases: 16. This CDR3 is CASSSRTGGWGEQYF. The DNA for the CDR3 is TGTGCCAGCAGCTCCAGGACGGGGGGGTGGGGGGAGCAGTACTTC.

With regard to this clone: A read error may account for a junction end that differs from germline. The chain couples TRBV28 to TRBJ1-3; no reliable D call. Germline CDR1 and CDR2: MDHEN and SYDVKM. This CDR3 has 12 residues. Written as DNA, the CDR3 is TGTGCCAGCAGTGTTAGTGGAGACACCATATATTTT. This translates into CASSVSGDTIYF. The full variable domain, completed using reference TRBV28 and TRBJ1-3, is DVKVTQSSRYLVKRTGEKVFLECVQDMDHENMFWYRQDPGLGLRLIYFSYDVKMKEKGDIPEGYSVSREKKERFSLILESASTNQTSMYLCASSVSGDTIYFGEGSWLTVV.

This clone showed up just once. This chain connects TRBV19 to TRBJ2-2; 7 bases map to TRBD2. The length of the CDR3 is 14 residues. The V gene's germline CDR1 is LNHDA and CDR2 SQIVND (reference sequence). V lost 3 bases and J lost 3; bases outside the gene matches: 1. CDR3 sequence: CASSMAGDTGELFF. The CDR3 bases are TGTGCCAGTAGTATGGCGGGAGACACCGGGGAGCTGTTTTTT. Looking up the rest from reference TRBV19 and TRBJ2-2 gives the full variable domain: DGGITQSPKYLFRKEGQNVTLSCEQNLNHDAMYWYRQDPGQGLRLIYYSQIVNDFQKGDIAEGYSVSREKKESFPLTVTSAQKNPTAFYLCASSMAGDTGELFFGEGSRLTVL.

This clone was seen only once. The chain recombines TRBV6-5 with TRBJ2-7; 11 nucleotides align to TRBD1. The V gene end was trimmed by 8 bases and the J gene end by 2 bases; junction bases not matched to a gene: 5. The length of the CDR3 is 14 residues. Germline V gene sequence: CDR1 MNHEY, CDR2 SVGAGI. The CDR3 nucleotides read TGTGCCAGCCGTTCGGGACAGGGGGCCTACGAGCAGTACTTC. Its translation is CASRSGQGAYEQYF.

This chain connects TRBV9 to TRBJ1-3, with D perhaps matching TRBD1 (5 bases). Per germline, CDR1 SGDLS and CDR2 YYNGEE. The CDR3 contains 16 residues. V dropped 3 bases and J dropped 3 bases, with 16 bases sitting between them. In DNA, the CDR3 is TGTGCCAGCAGCGGAGTTGGGGCATTCGGTGGAAACACCATATATTTT. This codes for CASSGVGAFGGNTIYF.